The 7 T cell receptor beta chains in this list originate from one sample, sequenced in a study of blood T cell repertoires in COVID-19. Sequenced by immunoSEQ multiplex PCR; TCRdb stores in-frame clones only, minus some. The repertoire consists of 200,000 to 300,000 clones, with about 81% occurring once and the leading ten covering roughly an eighth. Specimen: peripheral blood. The receptors stem from an older woman with active or convalescent COVID-19.

The rearrangement uses TRBV6-5 and TRBJ1-2; D remains unclear. The CDR3 spans 15 residues. Germline V gene lookup returns CDR1 MNHEY and CDR2 SVGAGI. The V end was cut by 4 bases, the J end by 4 bases, with 16 bases between. The CDR3 DNA is TGTGCCAGCAGTTCTTTACTATCCCTCACCTATGGCTACACCTTC. This encodes CASSSLLSLTYGYTF.

The genes are TRBV6-5 and TRBJ1-6, with 7 bases that match TRBD1. V was clipped by 6 bases and J by 10 bases; unmatched bases: 12. The CDR3 runs 15 residues. CDR1 is MNHEY, CDR2 SVGAGI, per germline. CDR3 residues: CASSKGAGVGSPLHF. In nucleotides, the CDR3 is TGTGCCAGCAGCAAGGGGGCGGGCGTCGGATCACCCCTCCACTTT.

The V call is TRBV3-1 (or the pseudogene TRBV3-2), the J call TRBJ1-6; tentative D call: TRBD1 (5 bases). The CDR3 length is 16 residues. Germline V CDR1 and CDR2: LGHDT, YNNKEL (reference sequence). Trimming pared 0 bases from V and 8 bases from J, leaving 14 bases between. Written as DNA, the CDR3 is TGTGCCAGCAGCCAAGATGGGTCCCAGGGTTATTCACCCCTCCACTTT. Translated: CASSQDGSQGYSPLHF.

This clone was counted a single time. The V and J genes are TRBV27 and TRBJ1-2; 11 bases match TRBD1. Germline V lookup: CDR1 MNHEY, CDR2 SMNVEV (reference sequence). With 3 bases clipped from V and 7 bases from J, the junction kept 7 bases outside the gene matches. This CDR3 comprises 15 residues. CDR3 in DNA: TGTGCCAGCAGTTTGCACGGGACAGGGGGTTCTGGCTACACCTTC. As protein: CASSLHGTGGSGYTF.

A note on this clone: At the DNA level, this CDR3 is encoded by other sequences in the same sample as well. The genes are TRBV7-9 and TRBJ1-2; D gene uncertain. This CDR3 comprises 13 residues. The germline V gene encodes CDR1 SEHNR and CDR2 FQNEAQ (reference sequence). The V gene lost 5 bases and the J gene lost 1 base, with 8 bases spanning the gap. CDR3 in amino acids: CASSPTSNYGYTF. Here the CDR3 DNA reads TGTGCCAGCAGCCCGACAAGTAACTATGGCTACACCTTC.

V is TRBV5-1 and J is TRBJ1-2; D unresolved. The CDR3 sequence is 14 residues long. V dropped 4 bases and J dropped 5 bases, with 15 bases sitting between them. Germline V gene data show CDR1 as SGHRS and CDR2 as YFSETQ. DNA of the CDR3: TGCGCCAGCAGCCCCAGGATAGAGGGTTATGGCTACACCTTC. This gives the protein CASSPRIEGYGYTF.

The J gene is TRBJ1-5, the V gene TRBV4-1; D possibly corresponds to TRBD1 (5 bases). Germline assignment: CDR1 MGHRA and CDR2 YSYEKL. The CDR3 is 15 amino acids. Trimming pared 7 bases from V and 1 base from J, leaving 14 bases between. In nucleotides, the CDR3 is TGCGCCAGCAAAAATTGGGAGGGGAGCAATCAGCCCCAGCATTTT. As protein: CASKNWEGSNQPQHF.